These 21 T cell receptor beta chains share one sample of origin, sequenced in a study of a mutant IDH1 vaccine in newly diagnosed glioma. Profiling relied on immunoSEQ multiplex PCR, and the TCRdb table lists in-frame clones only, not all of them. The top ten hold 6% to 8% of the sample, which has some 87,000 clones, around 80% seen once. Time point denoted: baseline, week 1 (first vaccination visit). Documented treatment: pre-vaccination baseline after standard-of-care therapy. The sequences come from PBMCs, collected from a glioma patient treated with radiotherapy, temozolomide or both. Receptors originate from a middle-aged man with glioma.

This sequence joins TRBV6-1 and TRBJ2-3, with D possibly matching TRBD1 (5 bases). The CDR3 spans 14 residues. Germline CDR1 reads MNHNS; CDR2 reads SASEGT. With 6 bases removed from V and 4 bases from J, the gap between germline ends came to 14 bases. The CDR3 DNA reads TGTGCCAGCAGGGGTAAGGGCAGGGCAGATACGCAGTATTTT. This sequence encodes CASRGKGRADTQYF.

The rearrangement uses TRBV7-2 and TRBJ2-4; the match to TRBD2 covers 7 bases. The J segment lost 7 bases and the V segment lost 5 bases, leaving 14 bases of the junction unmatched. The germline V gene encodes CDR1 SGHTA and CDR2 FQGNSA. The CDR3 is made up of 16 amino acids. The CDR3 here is CASSPSGGAGSNIQYF. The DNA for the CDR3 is TGTGCCAGCAGCCCCTCGGGGGGTGCAGGGAGCAACATTCAGTACTTC.

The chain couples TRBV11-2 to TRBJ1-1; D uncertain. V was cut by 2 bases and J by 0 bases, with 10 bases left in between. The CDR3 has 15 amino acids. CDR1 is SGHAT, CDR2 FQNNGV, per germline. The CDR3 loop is CASSLTGRMNTEAFF. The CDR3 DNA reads TGTGCCAGCAGCTTAACGGGCCGTATGAACACTGAAGCTTTCTTT.

The CDR3 region has the DNA TGTGCCAGCAGCTACACAGGGGGCGAGCAGTACTTC. Residues: CASSYTGGEQYF. This sequence joins TRBV6-5 and TRBJ2-7, with 8 bases lining up with TRBD1. In germline, CDR1 is MNHEY, CDR2 SVGAGI. V shed 6 bases and J 6 bases; nucleotides not matched to a gene: 4. This CDR3 spans 12 amino acids.

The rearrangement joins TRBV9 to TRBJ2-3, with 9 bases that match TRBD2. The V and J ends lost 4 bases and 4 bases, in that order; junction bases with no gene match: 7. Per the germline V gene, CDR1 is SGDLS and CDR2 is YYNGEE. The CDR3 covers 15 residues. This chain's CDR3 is CASSPAGGVADTQYF. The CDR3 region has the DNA TGTGCCAGCAGCCCCGCGGGGGGGGTAGCAGATACGCAGTATTTT.

The CDR3 here is CASSQENRLNTEAFF. CDR3 DNA: TGCGCCAGCAGCCAAGAAAATCGGCTGAACACTGAAGCTTTCTTT. V and J are TRBV4-3 and TRBJ1-1; D not certain. Germline loops: CDR1 LGHNA, CDR2 YSLEER. The CDR3 consists of 15 residues. V was clipped by 0 bases and J by 0 bases, with 8 bases between them.

The DNA for the CDR3 is TGTGCCACTTCAGGGGCCATAAACTATGGCTACACCTTC. Translated, it gives CATSGAINYGYTF. This rearrangement joins TRBV6-6 to TRBJ1-2, with D possibly matching TRBD1 (6 bases). From germline, CDR1 is MNHNY and CDR2 SVGAGI (reference sequence). This CDR3 is built from 13 residues. Trimming pared 10 bases from V and 2 bases from J, leaving 14 bases between.

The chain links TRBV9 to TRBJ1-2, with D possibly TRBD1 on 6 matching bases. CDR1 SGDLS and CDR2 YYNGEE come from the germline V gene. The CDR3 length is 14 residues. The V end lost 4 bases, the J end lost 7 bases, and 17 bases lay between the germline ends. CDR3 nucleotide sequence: TGTGCCAGCAGCCCCACTCGGGGGGGGCCTGGCTACACCTTC. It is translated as CASSPTRGGPGYTF. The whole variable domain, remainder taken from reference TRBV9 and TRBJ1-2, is DSGVTQTPKHLITATGQRVTLRCSPRSGDLSVYWYQQSLDQGLQFLIQYYNGEERAKGNILERFSAQQFPDLHSELNLSSLELGDSALYFCASSPTRGGPGYTFGSGTRLTVV.

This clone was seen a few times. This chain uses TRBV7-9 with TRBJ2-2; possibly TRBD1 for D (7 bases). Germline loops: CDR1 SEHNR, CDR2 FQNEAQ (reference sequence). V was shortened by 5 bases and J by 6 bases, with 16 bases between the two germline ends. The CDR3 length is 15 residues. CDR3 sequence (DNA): TGTGCCAGCAGCCGGCGCCAGGGGGGAGCCGGGGAGCTGTTTTTT. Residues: CASSRRQGGAGELFF.

The CDR3 spells CASSEGVLGNTIYF. In nucleotides, the CDR3 is TGTGCCAGCAGTGAAGGGGTTCTCGGAAACACCATATATTTT. The genes are TRBV6-1 and TRBJ1-3; D not resolved. Germline-derived CDR1 and CDR2 are MNHNS and SASEGT. The germline V and J ends were trimmed by 1 base and 4 bases, with 8 bases remaining between them. The CDR3 extends over 14 amino acids.

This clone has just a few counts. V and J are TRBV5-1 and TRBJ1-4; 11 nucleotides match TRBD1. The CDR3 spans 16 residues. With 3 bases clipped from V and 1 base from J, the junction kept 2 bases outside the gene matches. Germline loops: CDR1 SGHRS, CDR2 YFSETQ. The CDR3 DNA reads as TGCGCCAGCAGCTGGGGACAGGGGGGAACTAATGAAAAACTGTTTTTT. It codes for CASSWGQGGTNEKLFF. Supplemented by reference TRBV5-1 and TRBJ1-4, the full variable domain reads KAGVTQTPRYLIKTRGQQVTLSCSPISGHRSVSWYQQTPGQGLQFLFEYFSETQRNKGNFPGRFSGRQFSNSRSEMNVSTLELGDSALYLCASSWGQGGTNEKLFFGSGTQLSVL.

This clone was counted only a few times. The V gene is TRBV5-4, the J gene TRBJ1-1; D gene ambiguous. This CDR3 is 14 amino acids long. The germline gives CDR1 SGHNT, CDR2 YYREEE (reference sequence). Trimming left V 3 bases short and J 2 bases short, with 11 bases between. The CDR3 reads CASSSRTGNTEAFF. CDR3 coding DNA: TGTGCCAGCAGCTCGCGGACGGGAAACACTGAAGCTTTCTTT.

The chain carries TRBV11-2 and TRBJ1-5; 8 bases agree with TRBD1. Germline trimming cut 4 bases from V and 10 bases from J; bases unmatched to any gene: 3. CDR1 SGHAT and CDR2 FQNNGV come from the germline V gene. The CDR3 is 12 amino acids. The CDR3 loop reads CASSSGTGPQHF. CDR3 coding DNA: TGTGCCAGCAGCTCGGGGACAGGTCCCCAGCATTTT.

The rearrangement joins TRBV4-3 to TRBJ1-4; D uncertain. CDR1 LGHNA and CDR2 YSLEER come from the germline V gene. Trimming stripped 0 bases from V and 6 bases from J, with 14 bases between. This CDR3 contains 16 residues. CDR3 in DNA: TGCGCCAGCAGCCAAGATCATGGGTGGGGTGATGAAAAACTGTTTTTT. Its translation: CASSQDHGWGDEKLFF.

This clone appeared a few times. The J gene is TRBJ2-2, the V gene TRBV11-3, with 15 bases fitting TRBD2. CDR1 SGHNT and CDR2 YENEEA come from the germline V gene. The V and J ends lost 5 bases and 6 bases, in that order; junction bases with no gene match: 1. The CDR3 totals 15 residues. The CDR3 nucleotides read TGTGCCAGCAGCGGGACTAGCGGGAGGTCCGGGGAGCTGTTTTTT. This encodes CASSGTSGRSGELFF.

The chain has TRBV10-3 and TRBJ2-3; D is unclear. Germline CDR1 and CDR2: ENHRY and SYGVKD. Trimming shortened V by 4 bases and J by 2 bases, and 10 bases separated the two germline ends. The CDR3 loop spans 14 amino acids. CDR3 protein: CAISASKTTDTQYF. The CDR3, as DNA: TGTGCCATCAGTGCTTCGAAAACCACAGATACGCAGTATTTT.

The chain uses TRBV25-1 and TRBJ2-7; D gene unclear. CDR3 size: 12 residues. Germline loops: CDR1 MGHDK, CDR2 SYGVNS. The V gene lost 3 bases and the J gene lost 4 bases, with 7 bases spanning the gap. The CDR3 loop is CASSDRSYEQYF. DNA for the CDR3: TGTGCCAGCAGTGATAGGTCGTACGAGCAGTACTTC.

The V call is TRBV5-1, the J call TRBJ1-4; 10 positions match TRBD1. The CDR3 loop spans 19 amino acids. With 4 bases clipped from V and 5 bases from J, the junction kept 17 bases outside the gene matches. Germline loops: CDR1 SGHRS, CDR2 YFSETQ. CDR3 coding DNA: TGCGCCAGCAGCGAGAGGGACAGGGGCGCTTTGGGCCTAAATGAAAAACTGTTTTTT. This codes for CASSERDRGALGLNEKLFF.

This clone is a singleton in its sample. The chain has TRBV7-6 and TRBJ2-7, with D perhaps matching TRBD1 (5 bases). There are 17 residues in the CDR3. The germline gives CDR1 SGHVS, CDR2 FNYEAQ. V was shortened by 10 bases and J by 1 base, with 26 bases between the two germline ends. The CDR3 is CATERWVHRCHSYEQYF. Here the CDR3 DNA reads TGTGCCACTGAAAGATGGGTTCACAGGTGCCATTCCTACGAGCAGTACTTC.

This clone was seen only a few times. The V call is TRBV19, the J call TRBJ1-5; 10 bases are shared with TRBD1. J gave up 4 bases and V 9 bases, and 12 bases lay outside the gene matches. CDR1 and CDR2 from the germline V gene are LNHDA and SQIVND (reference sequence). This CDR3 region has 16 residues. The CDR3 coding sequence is TGTGCCAGCACTCGACAGGGGGCAGGATCAAATCAGCCCCAGCATTTT. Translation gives CASTRQGAGSNQPQHF.

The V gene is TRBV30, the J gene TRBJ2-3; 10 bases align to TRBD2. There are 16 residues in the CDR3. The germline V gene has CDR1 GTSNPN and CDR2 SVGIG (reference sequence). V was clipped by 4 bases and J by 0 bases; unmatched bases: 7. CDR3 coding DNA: TGTGCCTGGATAAAAGGGACTAGCGTTAGCACAGATACGCAGTATTTT. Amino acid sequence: CAWIKGTSVSTDTQYF.